This T cell receptor (beta chain) was captured by sequencing in a study of response to subunit inactivated influenza vaccine (dated by TCRdb to about 2018). Context from the whole study: Deep quantitative T cell receptor repertoire profiling was used in the study to track responses to a trivalent subunit inactivated influenza vaccine.

The junction shows trimming of 2 bases on V and 6 bases on J, and the gene matches do not reach 5 bases of it. CDR3 length: 14 amino acids, cysteine to phenylalanine. The kept DNA is CDR3 alone, 42 bases in frame from the first base. From the germline V gene (reference sequence), CDR1 is SGHKS and CDR2 is YYEKEE. The full study reports these points: According to the authors, only a limited number of new T cells may be recruited by each seasonal influenza vaccination.

This clonotype was seen a few times. What this receptor recognizes is not known. No base qualities exist here, and no much larger clone lies one base off it. The method behind the library was RT-PCR. Sequencing was carried out with an Illumina HiSeq 2500. Starting from the raw public reads, TCRdb applied fastp trimming at Q25, assembled clones with MiXCR and retained in-frame beta chains. Merged by CDR3 protein, the rows form single entries marked with the most common genes and DNA. The sample has about 650,000 distinct CDR3 sequences on record, around a sixth of them singletons. Jointly, the top ten make up approximately 10% of the sample.

This TCR came from a man aged 50 to 60 who received an inactivated influenza vaccine. Donor details come from another sample of the same person, matched by shared clones. Sample: PBMCs from blood, taken less than 13 days after vaccination. This chain is built from TRBV5-5 and TRBJ2-7; 10 central nucleotides agree with TRBD1. The nucleotides are TGTGCCAGCAGCTTTGACAGGGGGCGATCCGAGCAGTACTTC. This sequence encodes CASSFDRGRSEQYF.